The 3 T cell receptor beta chains below were found in one sample sequenced in a study of blood T cells in healthy people across ages. The second PCR ran about 6 to 12 cycles with a sample-barcoded 5' primer and J-beta primers. TCRdb used MiXCR to reprocess the 5' RACE reads, holding one entry per CDR3 protein. The sample holds 800,000 to 950,000 distinct CDR3 sequences, around 29% seen once. This same sample was also taken into another study, of T cells of mothers and their children.

Sequenced input: blood. The origin of the receptors is a woman between 40 and 50 years old in good health.

This clonotype was recorded a few times. The junction does not match germline at one end; this may be a read error. The genes are TRBV3-1 and TRBJ2-4; the D is unclear. The CDR3 sequence is 15 residues long. Germline V gene sequence: CDR1 LGHDT, CDR2 YNNKEL (reference sequence). The CDR3 spells CASSQDTGPRLFQYF. CDR3 bases: TGTGCCAGTAGCCAAGACACGGGCCCCCGGTTGTTTCAGTACTTC.

This clonotype occurred a few times. This CDR3 is CASSPRGQGDYEQYF. In nucleotides, the CDR3 is TGTGCCAGCAGTCCCCGCGGACAGGGGGACTACGAGCAGTACTTC. The chain recombines TRBV28 with TRBJ2-7; 10 nucleotides line up with TRBD1. The CDR3 runs to 15 residues. The V and J ends lost 5 bases and 3 bases, in that order; junction bases with no gene match: 7. Looked up from germline, CDR1 is MDHEN and CDR2 is SYDVKM.

The chain combines TRBV3-1 with TRBJ2-7; no clear D. The J call is doubtful: the DNA matches TRBJ2-5 better. Per the germline V gene, CDR1 is LGHDT and CDR2 is YNNKEL (reference sequence). CDR3 size: 15 residues. As DNA, the CDR3 is TGTGCCAGCAGCCAAGACACAACTGTTCAAGAGACCCAGTACTTC. Its translation is CASSQDTTVQETQYF.